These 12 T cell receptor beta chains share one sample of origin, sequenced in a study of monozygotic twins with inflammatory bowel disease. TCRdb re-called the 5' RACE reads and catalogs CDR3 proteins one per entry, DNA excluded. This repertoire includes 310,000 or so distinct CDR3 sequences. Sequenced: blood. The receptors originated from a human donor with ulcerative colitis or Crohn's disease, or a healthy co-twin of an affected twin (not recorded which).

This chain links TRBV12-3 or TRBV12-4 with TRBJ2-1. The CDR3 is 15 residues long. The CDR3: CASSFSGTPYNEQFF.

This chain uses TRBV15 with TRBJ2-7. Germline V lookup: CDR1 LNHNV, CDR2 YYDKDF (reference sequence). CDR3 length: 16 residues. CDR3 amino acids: CATSRTADRGSYEQYF.

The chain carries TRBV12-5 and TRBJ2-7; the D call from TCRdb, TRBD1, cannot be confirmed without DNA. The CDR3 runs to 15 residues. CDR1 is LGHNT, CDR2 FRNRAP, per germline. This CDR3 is CASGLSTGRRYEQYF.

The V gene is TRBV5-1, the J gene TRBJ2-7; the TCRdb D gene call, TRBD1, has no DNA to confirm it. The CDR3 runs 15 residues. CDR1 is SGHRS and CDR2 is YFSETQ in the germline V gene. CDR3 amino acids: CASRQERGTSYEQYF.

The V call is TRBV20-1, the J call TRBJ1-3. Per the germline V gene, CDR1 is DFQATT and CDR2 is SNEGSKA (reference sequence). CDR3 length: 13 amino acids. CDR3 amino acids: CSVERAPGNTIYF.

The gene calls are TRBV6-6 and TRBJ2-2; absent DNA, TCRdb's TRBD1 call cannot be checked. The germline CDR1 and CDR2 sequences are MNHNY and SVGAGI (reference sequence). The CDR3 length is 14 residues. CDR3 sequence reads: CASTRTPNTGELFF.

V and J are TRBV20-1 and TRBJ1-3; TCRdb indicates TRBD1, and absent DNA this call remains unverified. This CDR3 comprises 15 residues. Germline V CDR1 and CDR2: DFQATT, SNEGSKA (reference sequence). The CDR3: CSARDHRVGGNTIYF.

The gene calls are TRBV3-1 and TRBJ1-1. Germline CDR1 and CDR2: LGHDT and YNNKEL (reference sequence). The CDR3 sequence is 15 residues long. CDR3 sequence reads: CASSQDVGWNTEAFF.

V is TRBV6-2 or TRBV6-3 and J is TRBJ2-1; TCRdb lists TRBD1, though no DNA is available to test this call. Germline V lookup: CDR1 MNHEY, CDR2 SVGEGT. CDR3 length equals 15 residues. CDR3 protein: CASSLGQGTYNEQFF.

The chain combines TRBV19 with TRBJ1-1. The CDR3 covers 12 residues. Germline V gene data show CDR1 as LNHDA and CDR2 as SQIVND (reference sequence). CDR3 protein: CASSIEATKAFF.

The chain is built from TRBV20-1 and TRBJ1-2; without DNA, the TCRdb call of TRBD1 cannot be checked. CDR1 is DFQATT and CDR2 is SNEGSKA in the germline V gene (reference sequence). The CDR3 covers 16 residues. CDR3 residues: CSAPISLAGQESGYTF.

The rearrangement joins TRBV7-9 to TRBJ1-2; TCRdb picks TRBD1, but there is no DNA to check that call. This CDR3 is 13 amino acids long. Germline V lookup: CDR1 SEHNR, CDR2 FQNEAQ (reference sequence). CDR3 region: CASSPPVRVGYTF. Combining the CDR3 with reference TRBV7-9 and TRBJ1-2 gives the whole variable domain DTGVSQNPRHKITKRGQNVTFRCDPISEHNRLYWYRQTLGQGPEFLTYFQNEAQLEKSRLLSDRFSAERPKGSFSTLEIQRTEQGDSAMYLCASSPPVRVGYTFGSGTRLTVV.